This TCR beta chain was captured in a study of T cell repertoires in cytomegalovirus infection. TCRdb called the reads again in MiXCR, with one record for every CDR3 protein. The sample yields about 260,000 distinct CDR3 sequences, 12% to 15% seen once. Germline-derived CDR1 and CDR2 are LGHDT and YNNKEL (reference sequence). After removal of 2 bases from V and 2 bases from J, the junction contained 3 bases not matched to a gene. The CDR3 consists of 15 residues. The chain has TRBV3-1 and TRBJ1-3; 7 bases are shared with TRBD1. Material: PBMCs. This sequence originates from a human donor in good health (CMV status not recorded). Some clones in this sample may be carry-over from other donors' samples. The DNA for the CDR3 is TGTGCCAGCAGCCAAACCGGGACAGCTGGAAACACCATATATTTT. The encoded protein is CASSQTGTAGNTIYF.